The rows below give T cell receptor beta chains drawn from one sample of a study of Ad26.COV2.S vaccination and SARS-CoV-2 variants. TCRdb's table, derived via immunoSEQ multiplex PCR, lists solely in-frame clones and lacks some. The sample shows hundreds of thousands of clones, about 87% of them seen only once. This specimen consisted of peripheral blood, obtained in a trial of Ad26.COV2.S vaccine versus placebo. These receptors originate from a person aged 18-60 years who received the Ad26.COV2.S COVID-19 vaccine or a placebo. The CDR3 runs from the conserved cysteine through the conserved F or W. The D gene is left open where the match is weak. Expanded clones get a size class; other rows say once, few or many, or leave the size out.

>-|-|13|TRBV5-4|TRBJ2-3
TGTGCCAGCAGTCAGGCTAGCTGGGATACGCAGTATTTT
CASSQASWDTQYF
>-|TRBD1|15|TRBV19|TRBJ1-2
TGTGCCAGTAGTATCGGACAGGGAACTAACTATGGCTACACCTTC
CASSIGQGTNYGYTF
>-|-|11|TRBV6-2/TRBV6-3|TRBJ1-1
TGTGCCAGCAGTTCGAACGTGGTAGCTTTCTTT
CASSSNVVAFF
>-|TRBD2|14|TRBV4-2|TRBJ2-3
TGTGCCAGCAGCGAAGGGACTAGCGGAACGACGCAGTATTTT
CASSEGTSGTTQYF
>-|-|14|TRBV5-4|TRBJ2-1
TGTGCCAGCAGCTTGGAACAGGGGCGGGGTGAGCAGTTCTTC
CASSLEQGRGEQFF
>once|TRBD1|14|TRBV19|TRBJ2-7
TGTGCCAGTAGTATTAGGGGGCCATCCTACGAGCAGTACTTC
CASSIRGPSYEQYF
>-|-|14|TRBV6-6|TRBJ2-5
TGTGCCAGCAGTTACTCGTCTAGCCAAGAGACCCAGTACTTC
CASSYSSSQETQYF
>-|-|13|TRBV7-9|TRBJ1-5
TGTGCCAGCAGCTTAGCGGGGCTTCAGCCCCAGCATTTT
CASSLAGLQPQHF
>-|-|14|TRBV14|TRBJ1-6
TGTGCCAGCAGCCTTCGAAGGGTAGGATCACCCCTCCACTTT
CASSLRRVGSPLHF
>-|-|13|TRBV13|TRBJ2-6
TGTGCCAGCCGAATCTCTGGGGCCAACGTCCTGACTTTC
CASRISGANVLTF
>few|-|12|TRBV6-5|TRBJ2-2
TGTGCCAGCAGGGGAGGATCTGGGGAGCTGTTTTTT
CASRGGSGELFF
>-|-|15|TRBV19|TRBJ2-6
TGTGCCAGTAGTATAGGCACCTCTGGGGCCAACGTCCTGACTTTC
CASSIGTSGANVLTF
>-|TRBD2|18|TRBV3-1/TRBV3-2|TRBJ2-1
TGTGCCAGCAGCCAAGTCCTTAGCGGGAGGATCCCCTACAATGAGCAGTTCTTC
CASSQVLSGRIPYNEQFF
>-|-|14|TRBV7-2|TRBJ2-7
TGTGCCAGCAGCCCCTCCACTAGCAGATACGAGCAGTACTTC
CASSPSTSRYEQYF
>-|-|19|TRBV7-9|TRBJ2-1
TGTGCCAGCAGCTTAAGGGCCTGGGACGCGAGGGAGTCCTACAATGAGCAGTTCTTC
CASSLRAWDARESYNEQFF
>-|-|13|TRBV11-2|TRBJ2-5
TGTGCCAGCAACTTCGGAAGCCAAGAGACCCAGTACTTC
CASNFGSQETQYF
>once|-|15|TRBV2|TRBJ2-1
TGTGCCAGCAGTTACTATAGCGGAGCGTACAATGAGCAGTTCTTC
CASSYYSGAYNEQFF
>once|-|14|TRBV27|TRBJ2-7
TGTGCCAGCAGTCTCACCCCCCTCTCCTACGAGCAGTACTTC
CASSLTPLSYEQYF
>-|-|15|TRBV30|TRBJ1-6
TGTGCCTCTAAACCCGGGAACCTCGTTAATTCACCCCTCCACTTT
CASKPGNLVNSPLHF
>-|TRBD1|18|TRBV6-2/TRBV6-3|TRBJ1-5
TGTGCCAGCACCCCAAGGTCGATTGGGACAGGGATCAATCAGCCCCAGCATTTT
CASTPRSIGTGINQPQHF
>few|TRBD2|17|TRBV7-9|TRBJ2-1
TGTGCCAGCAGCTCCCGGACTAGCGGGATTACCTACAATGAGCAGTTCTTC
CASSSRTSGITYNEQFF
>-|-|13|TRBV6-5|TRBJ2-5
TGTGCCAGCTCTTCCTGGGCTGATGAGACCCAGTACTTC
CASSSWADETQYF
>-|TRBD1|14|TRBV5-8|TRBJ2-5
TGTGCCAGCAGCCCTGACAGGGCTCAAGAGACCCAGTACTTC
CASSPDRAQETQYF
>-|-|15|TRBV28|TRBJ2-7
TGTGCCAGCAGTTTCGGGGGACCTAGCTCCTACGAGCAGTACTTC
CASSFGGPSSYEQYF
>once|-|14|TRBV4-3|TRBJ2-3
TGCGCCAGCAGCCCGTTCCTAAAGTCAGATACGCAGTATTTT
CASSPFLKSDTQYF
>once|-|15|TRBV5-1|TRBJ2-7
TGCGCCAGCAGCTTGGGGACCTTGGGCTCCTACGAGCAGTACTTC
CASSLGTLGSYEQYF
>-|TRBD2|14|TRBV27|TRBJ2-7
TGTGCCAGCAGTCTCACTAGCGGGAGACTCGAGCAGTACTTC
CASSLTSGRLEQYF